The rows below give T cell receptor beta chains drawn from one sample of a study of radiation and T cells in renal cell carcinoma. Data came from immunoSEQ multiplex PCR; TCRdb stores just in-frame clones and leaves some out. The table records just over 95,000 clones, about 88% of them present only once. Here the sequenced sample was blood, taken from a patient whose treatment included radiotherapy and nephrectomy. All receptors derive from a man between 50 and 59 years old with renal cell carcinoma. CDR3s include the opening cysteine and the closing phenylalanine or tryptophan. Each record gives: CDR3 DNA, CDR3 protein, J gene, clone size, D gene, V gene. A D gene is named only where the DNA matches it firmly. Size is stated for part of the rows, as once, few or many counts, or as a class when the clone is expanded.

DNA: TGTGCCAGCAGCGTGGGACAGGGGACAGATACGCAGTATTTT
CDR3: CASSVGQGTDTQYF
J: TRBJ2-3
size: .
D: TRBD1
V: TRBV9

DNA: TGTGCCACCAGCATTGGGACAGGCCCCTATGGCTACACCTTC
CDR3: CATSIGTGPYGYTF
J: TRBJ1-2
size: .
D: TRBD1
V: TRBV15

DNA: TGCGCCAGCAGCTCCGCCCTGGTCCCTGGCGGGAGATCCACAGATACGCAGTATTTT
CDR3: CASSSALVPGGRSTDTQYF
J: TRBJ2-3
size: .
D: TRBD2
V: TRBV5-1

DNA: TGTGCCAGTATGAAGCTGGATGGCACCGGGGAGCTGTTTTTT
CDR3: CASMKLDGTGELFF
J: TRBJ2-2
size: .
D: .
V: TRBV19

DNA: TGTGCCAGCAGCTACCAACCGACAGGGAAAAACATTCAGTACTTC
CDR3: CASSYQPTGKNIQYF
J: TRBJ2-4
size: .
D: TRBD1
V: TRBV4-2

DNA: TGTGCCAGCAGCTTACAGGGTAACTATGGCTACACCTTC
CDR3: CASSLQGNYGYTF
J: TRBJ1-2
size: .
D: .
V: TRBV7-2

DNA: TGTGCTAGCAGCCGGGACAGCAGCGGGGAGCTGTTTTTT
CDR3: CASSRDSSGELFF
J: TRBJ2-2
size: .
D: TRBD1
V: TRBV7-7

DNA: TGTGCCAGCAGCAGGGAACTACCCACAGATACGCAGTATTTT
CDR3: CASSRELPTDTQYF
J: TRBJ2-3
size: .
D: .
V: TRBV25-1

DNA: TGTGCCAGCAACCGGGGTGCAACCCCTGGGGAGCAGTACTTC
CDR3: CASNRGATPGEQYF
J: TRBJ2-7
size: .
D: .
V: TRBV7-2

DNA: TGTGCCAGTAGTGTGACAGGGGGCGATGAAAAACTGTTTTTT
CDR3: CASSVTGGDEKLFF
J: TRBJ1-4
size: few
D: TRBD1
V: TRBV19

DNA: TGTGCCAGCAGCCAAGGTAAACAGGAGGATTCACCCCTCCACTTT
CDR3: CASSQGKQEDSPLHF
J: TRBJ1-6
size: few
D: .
V: TRBV4-2

DNA: TGTGCCAGCAGTGAAGGACAGGGGTGGGAGCAGTACTTC
CDR3: CASSEGQGWEQYF
J: TRBJ2-7
size: once
D: TRBD1
V: TRBV6-1

DNA: TGTGCCAGCAGCTCTTGGGACTTCAATGAGCAGTTCTTC
CDR3: CASSSWDFNEQFF
J: TRBJ2-1
size: .
D: .
V: TRBV5-5

DNA: TGTGCCAGCAGCGAGACAGGGCTAAACTATGGCTACACCTTC
CDR3: CASSETGLNYGYTF
J: TRBJ1-2
size: .
D: TRBD1
V: TRBV9

DNA: TGCGCCAGCAGCTTGGACAGCTTGAACACTGAAGCTTTCTTT
CDR3: CASSLDSLNTEAFF
J: TRBJ1-1
size: few
D: .
V: TRBV5-1

DNA: TGTGCCAGTAGTATAAGGGGGGACAGGCCCAACAATCAGCCCCAGCATTTT
CDR3: CASSIRGDRPNNQPQHF
J: TRBJ1-5
size: once
D: TRBD1
V: TRBV19

DNA: TGTGCCAGCAGTTCTCAAGCGGGAGATACGCAGTATTTT
CDR3: CASSSQAGDTQYF
J: TRBJ2-3
size: .
D: .
V: TRBV6-6

DNA: TGTGCCAGCAGCCTCCCCAGGAGCACCGGGGAGCTGTTTTTT
CDR3: CASSLPRSTGELFF
J: TRBJ2-2
size: .
D: .
V: TRBV6-6

DNA: TGTGCCAGCAACACTCGACTAGTTGGCGATACGCAGTATTTT
CDR3: CASNTRLVGDTQYF
J: TRBJ2-3
size: few
D: .
V: TRBV28

DNA: TGTGCCAGCAGTCCCATTCGGGGAGTTAGCACAGATACGCAGTATTTT
CDR3: CASSPIRGVSTDTQYF
J: TRBJ2-3
size: .
D: .
V: TRBV27

DNA: TGCGCCAGCAGTAATACGGGTGAGCAGTTCTTC
CDR3: CASSNTGEQFF
J: TRBJ2-1
size: .
D: .
V: TRBV10-1

DNA: TGTGCCAGCAGTGAAACAGGGGCCCTTTGGTATTTT
CDR3: CASSETGALWYF
J: TRBJ2-3
size: .
D: TRBD1
V: TRBV6-1

DNA: TGTGCCATCAGTGGGGCTAGCGGGGCAGATACGCAGTATTTT
CDR3: CAISGASGADTQYF
J: TRBJ2-3
size: .
D: TRBD2
V: TRBV10-3

DNA: TGTGCCAGCAGCGTAGGAGGCAGCTTGGGTGAGCAGTTCTTC
CDR3: CASSVGGSLGEQFF
J: TRBJ2-1
size: .
D: .
V: TRBV9

DNA: TGCGCCAGCAGCTTCCTCGCCGACCACAATGAGCAGTTCTTC
CDR3: CASSFLADHNEQFF
J: TRBJ2-1
size: .
D: .
V: TRBV5-1

DNA: TGTGCCAGCAGTTCCCCCAGCGCCGGGTACGAGCAGTACTTC
CDR3: CASSSPSAGYEQYF
J: TRBJ2-7
size: .
D: .
V: TRBV28

DNA: TGTGCCAGCAGTTTCTCAACAGGGACCTCCTACGAGCAGTACTTC
CDR3: CASSFSTGTSYEQYF
J: TRBJ2-7
size: .
D: .
V: TRBV28

DNA: TGTGCCAGCAGCTCACTCTTAGCGGGAGGAGCGGATACGCAGTATTTT
CDR3: CASSSLLAGGADTQYF
J: TRBJ2-3
size: once
D: TRBD2
V: TRBV5-6

DNA: TGTGCCAGTAGTCCGACGGGGGGCGGTCAGCCCCAGCATTTT
CDR3: CASSPTGGGQPQHF
J: TRBJ1-5
size: .
D: .
V: TRBV19

DNA: TGTGCCACCTCAGGGCCCTCCTACGAGCAGTACTTC
CDR3: CATSGPSYEQYF
J: TRBJ2-7
size: .
D: .
V: TRBV19

DNA: TGTGCCAGCAGCCCAGGGACAGTCGGGAGGACCGGGGAGCTGTTTTTT
CDR3: CASSPGTVGRTGELFF
J: TRBJ2-2
size: .
D: .
V: TRBV14

DNA: TGCGCCAGCAGCCAATTCATGAGGGACAATGAGCAGTTCTTC
CDR3: CASSQFMRDNEQFF
J: TRBJ2-1
size: .
D: .
V: TRBV4-3

DNA: TGTGCCAGCAGCCAAGCCGCCCGCGGCGGCGAGGCGGGAAACATTCAGTACTTC
CDR3: CASSQAARGGEAGNIQYF
J: TRBJ2-4
size: .
D: .
V: TRBV4-2

DNA: TGTGCCAGCAGTGAAGCGCGGGGACACCTCTACGAGCAGTACTTC
CDR3: CASSEARGHLYEQYF
J: TRBJ2-7
size: .
D: .
V: TRBV2

DNA: TGCGCCAGCAGCTTTGGGACAACGAACACTGAAGCTTTCTTT
CDR3: CASSFGTTNTEAFF
J: TRBJ1-1
size: .
D: .
V: TRBV5-1

DNA: TGTGCCAGCAGCTTGGTTCTGCGAAATCAGCCCCAGCATTTT
CDR3: CASSLVLRNQPQHF
J: TRBJ1-5
size: .
D: .
V: TRBV5-5

DNA: TGTGCCTGGAGTGTTGGAGGACGTGGATACGAGCAGTACTTC
CDR3: CAWSVGGRGYEQYF
J: TRBJ2-7
size: .
D: .
V: TRBV30

DNA: TGTGCCAGCAGCTCCGGACTAGCGGGAGAAAGGGAGACCCAGTACTTC
CDR3: CASSSGLAGERETQYF
J: TRBJ2-5
size: .
D: TRBD2
V: TRBV5-4

DNA: TGTGCCAGCAGTGGAACAGGGGGGCCTTATAGCAATCAGCCCCAGCATTTT
CDR3: CASSGTGGPYSNQPQHF
J: TRBJ1-5
size: .
D: TRBD1
V: TRBV6-1

DNA: TGTGCCAGCACTAAAGGAACCGAGCAGTACTTC
CDR3: CASTKGTEQYF
J: TRBJ2-7
size: .
D: .
V: TRBV11-2

DNA: TGTGCCAGCAGCAATATGGGGACTGAAGCTTTCTTT
CDR3: CASSNMGTEAFF
J: TRBJ1-1
size: .
D: .
V: TRBV11-2

DNA: TGCGCCAGCAGCGATCGTACAAAGGGGGAAGAGACCCAGTACTTC
CDR3: CASSDRTKGEETQYF
J: TRBJ2-5
size: .
D: .
V: TRBV4-3

DNA: TGTGCCAGCAGTACAGGTTTCGACGAGCAGTACTTC
CDR3: CASSTGFDEQYF
J: TRBJ2-7
size: .
D: .
V: TRBV2

DNA: TGTGCCTGGAGTGCACTAAGACAGGGGTCGGCCCCGAATAATGAGCAGTTCTTC
CDR3: CAWSALRQGSAPNNEQFF
J: TRBJ2-1
size: .
D: TRBD1
V: TRBV30

DNA: TGTGCCAGCTCCCGGACGACAGGGAATACAGATACGCAGTATTTT
CDR3: CASSRTTGNTDTQYF
J: TRBJ2-3
size: .
D: TRBD1
V: TRBV18

DNA: TGTGCCAGCAGTTTATTCGGACAGGGCTACGAGCAGTACTTC
CDR3: CASSLFGQGYEQYF
J: TRBJ2-7
size: .
D: TRBD1
V: TRBV27

DNA: TGTGCCAGCACCCCCGGTGGGGGGGTACAAGAGACCCAGTACTTC
CDR3: CASTPGGGVQETQYF
J: TRBJ2-5
size: once
D: TRBD2
V: TRBV9

DNA: TGTGCCAGCAGTGAAGCCCGGAATTCACCCCTCCACTTT
CDR3: CASSEARNSPLHF
J: TRBJ1-6
size: .
D: .
V: TRBV2

DNA: TGCAGCGTTGAACCCCAGGGTAACGCTGAAGCTTTCTTT
CDR3: CSVEPQGNAEAFF
J: TRBJ1-1
size: few
D: .
V: TRBV29-1

DNA: TGTGCCTGGAGTGCTGGACAGGGGACGTCCTATGGCTACACCTTC
CDR3: CAWSAGQGTSYGYTF
J: TRBJ1-2
size: .
D: TRBD1
V: TRBV30

DNA: TGTGCCAGCAGCTTGCAGCCCAGTTCAGGGGGCTACACCTTC
CDR3: CASSLQPSSGGYTF
J: TRBJ1-2
size: .
D: .
V: TRBV7-2

DNA: TGTGCCAGCAGCTTGGACAGTCAGGAAAAACTGTTTTTT
CDR3: CASSLDSQEKLFF
J: TRBJ1-4
size: .
D: .
V: TRBV7-8

DNA: TGTGCCAGCAGTGAATCGCCGGACAGGGTAGAGACCCAGTACTTC
CDR3: CASSESPDRVETQYF
J: TRBJ2-5
size: .
D: TRBD1
V: TRBV25-1

DNA: TGTGCCAGCACGTCCTTAGTGGATACGCAGTATTTT
CDR3: CASTSLVDTQYF
J: TRBJ2-3
size: .
D: .
V: TRBV28